This entry describes one T cell receptor (beta chain). Its specificity is unknown. The sample is drawn from a study of T cell responses to AZD1222 COVID-19 vaccine. As for the study in general: Second-dose intervals of approximately 4 or approximately 12 weeks were pooled. Study-wide results and caveats: Clonal diversity may have been underestimated in mostly white British donors. Of spike-specific TCRs, nearly half reportedly target regions left unmutated in variants. Only 5 or 6 AZD1222 recipients were seropositive at baseline.

Libraries were prepared by immunoSEQ multiplex PCR; TCRdb keeps only in-frame clonotypes and omits some of them. The data contain under 100,000 clones, approximately 89% of them singletons. V was cut by 4 bases and J by 4 bases, with 10 bases left in between. The V gene's germline CDR1 is SQVTM and CDR2 ANQGSEA. This CDR3 is built from 12 residues. This TCR was recovered from an adult in good health. The material was peripheral blood, obtained on day 0 of AZD1222 vaccination. The V and J genes are TRBV29-1 and TRBJ1-2, with D possibly matching TRBD1 (5 bases). DNA for the CDR3: TGCAGCGTTGCGGACATCCGCTATGGCTACACCTTC. Translated: CSVADIRYGYTF.